These 11 T cell receptor beta chains originate from one sample sequenced in a study of shared clonotypes between healthy human individuals. The assay was immunoSEQ multiplex PCR, and TCRdb's table has in-frame clones only and misses some. Here the sample spans approximately 100,000 clones, about 72% being singletons. The specimen sequenced was memory CD8+ T cells sorted from blood. This sample's subset: CD45RO+ cells pooled with CCR7-negative TemRA cells. These receptors came from a woman in her thirties in good health.

The chain uses TRBV5-5 and TRBJ2-7; 7 bases map to TRBD1. V gave up 3 bases and J gave up 2 bases; unmatched junction bases: 5. Germline CDR1 and CDR2: SGHKS and YYEKEE (reference sequence). The CDR3 runs 14 residues. The CDR3 DNA reads as TGTGCCAGCAGCTACGCAGGGGGTACCTACGAGCAGTACTTC. It encodes CASSYAGGTYEQYF.

This clone was counted only a few times. The V gene is TRBV11-2, the J gene TRBJ1-4, with D unclear. CDR3 length: 12 residues. Germline lookup yields CDR1 SGHAT and CDR2 FQNNGV. Trimming took off 4 bases at V and 7 bases at J, with 7 bases between the two ends. The CDR3, as DNA: TGTGCCAGCAGCTGGGATGGTGAAAAACTGTTTTTT. This codes for CASSWDGEKLFF.

The chain employs TRBV4-1 and TRBJ2-2, with no clear D. The CDR3 is 16 residues long. CDR1 MGHRA and CDR2 YSYEKL come from the germline V gene. V was clipped by 4 bases and J by 1 base, with 13 bases between them. CDR3 residues: CASSLGPLLNTGELFF. CDR3 nucleotides: TGCGCCAGCAGCCTTGGCCCCCTACTGAACACCGGGGAGCTGTTTTTT.

This clone appeared once. The genes are TRBV6-5 and TRBJ1-2; D not resolved. Germline values: CDR1 MNHEY, CDR2 SVGAGI. This CDR3 has 13 residues. Trimming shortened V by 7 bases and J by 1 base, and 10 bases separated the two germline ends. The CDR3 region is CASIVDLNYGYTF. The CDR3 DNA follows: TGTGCCAGCATTGTAGACCTTAACTATGGCTACACCTTC.

This clone was observed a few times. The junction and the germline gene differ at one end; a read error may be behind it. This sequence joins TRBV27 and TRBJ2-5, with TRBD2 as a possible D gene (5 bases). Germline CDR1 MNHEY, CDR2 SMNVEV (reference sequence). The CDR3 length is 16 residues. In DNA, the CDR3 is TGTGCCAGCAGTCCGGGATCTCCCTCGTACCATGAGACCCAGTACTTC. It is translated as CASSPGSPSYHETQYF.

A single count supports this clone. A read error may produce the germline difference seen at one junction end. The CDR3 spells CASSITGGTDMQYF. CDR3 nucleotides: TGTGCCAGCAGCATTACAGGGGGCACAGATATGCAGTATTTT. The chain uses TRBV7-9 and TRBJ2-3; 9 positions match TRBD1. Germline V gene data show CDR1 as SEHNR and CDR2 as FQNEAQ (reference sequence). The CDR3 is 14 residues long.

The rearrangement uses TRBV19 and TRBJ2-1, with 8 bases that match TRBD2. The CDR3 is 15 residues long. The germline V gene encodes CDR1 LNHDA and CDR2 SQIVND (reference sequence). The ends lost 5 bases at V and 9 bases at J; junction bases unmatched: 12. The CDR3: CASSLSAGGVSEQFF. The CDR3 bases are TGTGCCAGTAGTTTGAGTGCGGGAGGAGTTTCTGAGCAGTTCTTC.

The gene calls are TRBV7-7 and TRBJ2-7; 10 bases match TRBD1. The J segment lost 6 bases and the V segment lost 5 bases, leaving 7 bases of the junction unmatched. CDR1 and CDR2 (germline): SSHAT, FNYEAQ (reference sequence). The CDR3 runs to 14 residues. In DNA form, the CDR3 reads TGTGCCAGCAGCCCCGGGACAGGGGATCGCGAGCAGTACTTC. Translated, it gives CASSPGTGDREQYF.

This sequence joins TRBV28 and TRBJ2-5; 8 nucleotides match TRBD2. The CDR3 has 15 amino acids. CDR1 and CDR2 from the germline V gene are MDHEN and SYDVKM. J gave up 1 base and V 6 bases, and 7 bases lay outside the gene matches. CDR3 protein: CASSTLGGVQETQYF. DNA for the CDR3: TGTGCCAGCAGCACCCTCGGGGGGGTCCAAGAGACCCAGTACTTC.

This chain joins TRBV12-5 and TRBJ2-7; a weak D match, TRBD1 (5 bases). V lost 7 bases, J lost 4 bases, and 14 bases lay in between. Germline V lookup: CDR1 LGHNT, CDR2 FRNRAP. The CDR3 extends over 13 amino acids. DNA for the CDR3: TGTGCTAGTGCTCCTGGACACGCATACGAGCAGTACTTC. This gives the protein CASAPGHAYEQYF. Full variable domain (missing parts from reference TRBV12-5 and TRBJ2-7): DARVTQTPRHKVTEMGQEVTMRCQPILGHNTVFWYRQTMMQGLELLAYFRNRAPLDDSGMPKDRFSAEMPDATLATLKIQPSEPRDSAVYFCASAPGHAYEQYFGPGTRLTVT.

The chain combines TRBV6-6 with TRBJ1-1; 9 nucleotides align to TRBD1. V lost 2 bases to trimming and J lost 6 bases; unmatched junction nucleotides: 4. CDR1 and CDR2 from the germline V gene are MNHNY and SVGAGI (reference sequence). CDR3 size: 14 residues. DNA for the CDR3: TGTGCCAGCAGTTACGTGACAGGGGGGGCTGAAGCTTTCTTT. It specifies CASSYVTGGAEAFF.